This is a list of T cell receptor beta chains from one sample in a study of T cell responses to AZD1222 COVID-19 vaccine. Here immunoSEQ multiplex PCR was the method, and the copy in TCRdb shows in-frame clones only, minus some. The table lists roughly 93,000 clones, 80% to 90% of them singletons, with more than 1.5% in the top ten. This specimen was peripheral blood, taken on day 0 of AZD1222 vaccination. The source is an adult in good health. Both conserved end residues are part of each CDR3.

TRBJ2-7	TRBV4-2	CASSQWVEDEQYF
TRBJ2-7	TRBV10-3	CAISDPGVSNEQYF
TRBJ1-1	TRBV2	CASSEIVGMNTEAFF
TRBJ2-7	TRBV7-9	CASSRDRRGYEQYF
TRBJ1-2	TRBV13	CASSLGQGVNYGYTF
TRBJ1-4	TRBV9	CASSVGTQLAEKLFF
TRBJ1-1	TRBV6-5	CASSRDGVWTEAFF
TRBJ1-5	TRBV5-6	CASSLRPGQPQHF
TRBJ2-3	TRBV10-2	CASSEWDGASTDTQYF
TRBJ2-1	TRBV7-9	CASSLSGDEQFF
TRBJ2-7	TRBV10-3	CAISRGMSGAAYEQYF
TRBJ2-5	TRBV2	CASSEHSVRETQYF
TRBJ1-4	TRBV6-5	CASRKDLRAEKLFF
TRBJ1-2	TRBV6-5	CASSGQGSYGYTF
TRBJ1-4	TRBV7-9	CASSPGTGNEKLFF
TRBJ2-7	TRBV13	CASSSEGRGELYEQYF
TRBJ2-5	TRBV12-3/TRBV12-4	CASSFGLQETQYF
TRBJ2-3	TRBV11-1	CASSRDFPPTQYF
TRBJ2-7	TRBV7-3	CASSLTKAYEQYF
TRBJ1-5	TRBV2	CAIGRDSNQPQHF
TRBJ1-5	TRBV30	CAWSVGARGQPQHF
TRBJ2-5	TRBV11-3	CASSLEEGETQYF
TRBJ2-1	TRBV18	CASSTGPITGLSSYNEQFF
TRBJ2-5	TRBV27	CASSLGETQYF
TRBJ1-6	TRBV18	CASSPRQGSHNSPLHF
TRBJ2-5	TRBV27	CASSFNLLETQYF
TRBJ2-7	TRBV12-3/TRBV12-4	CASSKDTYYEQYF
TRBJ1-6	TRBV20-1	CSASWQLSSYNSPLHF
TRBJ1-2	TRBV3-1/TRBV3-2	CASSQFAGGLRFNYGYTF
TRBJ1-2	TRBV3-1/TRBV3-2	CASSRGTDGYTF
TRBJ2-1	TRBV5-1	CASSSIAGGLNEQFF
TRBJ1-1	TRBV12-3/TRBV12-4	CASSLGVHAFF
TRBJ1-1	TRBV6-5	CASSLGFLMNTEAFF
TRBJ2-1	TRBV7-8	CASSLFIVATDRGNEQFF
TRBJ1-3	TRBV4-3	CASSQGLGAGNTIYF
TRBJ1-1	TRBV3-1/TRBV3-2	CASHLGGQNTEAFF
TRBJ1-2	TRBV29-1	CSVEKGGYGYTF
TRBJ2-3	TRBV7-8	CASSLVGRPHTQYF
TRBJ1-1	TRBV11-2	CASTKTGDTEAFF
TRBJ1-3	TRBV30	CAWRTGGSGNTIYF
TRBJ1-6	TRBV3-1/TRBV3-2	CASSQDPGAETLHF
TRBJ1-5	TRBV6-2/TRBV6-3	CASTPRVQQPQHF
TRBJ1-3	TRBV19	CASTGNTIYF
TRBJ2-5	TRBV15	CATSPGWRETQYF
TRBJ1-1	TRBV9	CASSVGGQGANTEAFF
TRBJ2-7	TRBV11-2	CASSFTVLTGGSYEQYF
TRBJ1-5	TRBV25-1	CASSGETGDGNQPQHF
TRBJ2-5	TRBV7-9	CASSWGRAETQYF
TRBJ1-5	TRBV30	CAWSGTGLNQPQHF
TRBJ2-7	TRBV5-4	CASSSARKDSREDYEQYF
TRBJ1-1	TRBV28	CASSITGGNAYTEAFF
TRBJ1-1	TRBV11-2	CASSLVGTGNTEAFF
TRBJ1-1	TRBV5-4	CASSLTQNTEAFF
TRBJ1-4	TRBV28	CASSLKDRLFF
TRBJ1-4	TRBV5-4	CASSLDATGVEKLFF
TRBJ1-5	TRBV12-3/TRBV12-4	CASRTGYQPQHF
TRBJ2-5	TRBV7-2	CASQSRGGVQETQYF
TRBJ1-1	TRBV10-3	CAISERGGENTEAFF
TRBJ1-2	TRBV16	CASSQSGQIQGYTF
TRBJ1-1	TRBV27	CASSRTGLSEAFF